In its sample, the clone carrying this T cell receptor beta chain was seen once. What it binds is not known. Germline V gene sequence: CDR1 MDHEN, CDR2 SYDVKM. The CDR3 spans 13 residues. V was shortened by 4 bases and J by 4 bases, with 11 bases between the two germline ends. The data derive from a study of blood T cells in healthy people across ages. Study conclusions and caveats: While age rose, TCR beta diversity per million T cells dropped in a roughly linear way. Naive T cell percentage showed a strong correlation with TCR beta diversity.

Combining a sample-barcoded 5' primer with a J-beta primer mix, a second PCR ran for about 7 to 11 cycles. TCRdb passed the 5' RACE reads through MiXCR, listing each CDR3 protein once. Here the sample spans hundreds of thousands of distinct CDR3 sequences, approximately 52% being singletons. A minimum of 7 million PBMCs was isolated per sample. No fewer than 6 micrograms of total RNA were isolated from every sample. V gene TRBV28 combines with J gene TRBJ2-7; weak D call: TRBD2 (6 bases). This receptor was taken from a man aged 60 to 75 in good health. Source material: blood. This chain's CDR3 is CASSWRGQYEQYF. In DNA, the CDR3 is TGTGCCAGCAGTTGGAGGGGTCAGTACGAGCAGTACTTC.